Listed here are 21 T cell receptor beta chains from one sample, sequenced in a study of Ad26.COV2.S vaccination and SARS-CoV-2 variants. Data came from immunoSEQ multiplex PCR; TCRdb stores just in-frame clones and leaves some out. The table shows some 340,000 clones, with over 80% occurring only once. Described treatment: 19 received Ad26.COV2.S at low or high dose, single or two shots; about 5 received placebo; per-sample allocation not given. All samples were drawn on day 63, counting from the first vaccine or placebo injection. The sequenced sample was peripheral blood, obtained in a trial of Ad26.COV2.S vaccine versus placebo. Receptors originate from a person between 18 and 65 years old who received the Ad26.COV2.S COVID-19 vaccine or a placebo.

J is TRBJ2-1 and V is TRBV2, with 7 bases fitting TRBD2. CDR1 and CDR2 from the germline V gene are SNHLY and FYNNEI. The CDR3 is 13 residues long. Trimming at V came to 4 bases and at J to 10 bases, leaving 7 bases not matched to a gene. The CDR3 loop is CASSGLLAAEQFF. CDR3 nucleotides: TGTGCCAGCAGTGGACTTCTAGCGGCCGAGCAGTTCTTC.

CDR3 DNA: TGTGCCACCAGTGGATCCCAGGCAGGCACAGATACGCAGTATTTT. Translated: CATSGSQAGTDTQYF. This chain joins TRBV24-1 and TRBJ2-3; D is unresolved. Germline values: CDR1 KGHDR, CDR2 SFDVKD. V was pared by 5 bases and J by 1 base, with 12 bases between. The CDR3 loop spans 15 amino acids.

The gene calls are TRBV18 and TRBJ1-1; the D gene is possibly TRBD1 (6 bases). Between the trimmed V and J ends, which lost 2 bases and 5 bases, there was a span of 9 bases. CDR3 length: 13 residues. Per germline, CDR1 KGHSH and CDR2 LQKENI. CDR3 in amino acids: CASSPAGETEAFF. As DNA, the CDR3 is TGTGCCAGCTCACCAGCAGGGGAGACTGAAGCTTTCTTT.

The chain carries TRBV30 and TRBJ1-4; the D is unclear. CDR3 size: 13 residues. Trimming pared 1 base from V and 4 bases from J, leaving 7 bases between. The germline V gene encodes CDR1 GTSNPN and CDR2 SVGIG (reference sequence). The CDR3 spells CAWSAGDNEKLFF. CDR3 sequence (DNA): TGTGCCTGGAGTGCCGGGGATAATGAAAAACTGTTTTTT.

The chain has TRBV7-6 and TRBJ1-4; TRBD1 is a possible D gene (5 bases). V dropped 5 bases and J dropped 0 bases, with 10 bases sitting between them. This CDR3 comprises 15 residues. Germline V gives CDR1 SGHVS, CDR2 FNYEAQ. The chain's CDR3 is CASSPGTATNEKLFF. In DNA form, the CDR3 reads TGTGCCAGCAGCCCCGGGACGGCAACTAATGAAAAACTGTTTTTT.

J is TRBJ2-6 and V is TRBV5-6; 7 nucleotides align to TRBD1. Germline-derived CDR1 and CDR2 are SGHDT and YYEEEE. The length of the CDR3 is 16 residues. Trimming removed 8 bases from V and 0 bases from J; junction bases left unmatched: 8. In nucleotides, the CDR3 is TGTGCCAGTCGGACAGGTCTTGACTCTGGGGCCAACGTCCTGACTTTC. It codes for CASRTGLDSGANVLTF.

V and J are TRBV19 and TRBJ2-1, with 7 bases lining up with TRBD1. The CDR3 sequence is 15 residues long. J was trimmed by 2 bases and V by 4 bases; bases with no gene match: 5. Germline V gene sequence: CDR1 LNHDA, CDR2 SQIVND (reference sequence). The CDR3 sequence: CASSKKGAPYNEQFF. The CDR3 coding sequence is TGTGCCAGTAGTAAGAAGGGGGCCCCCTACAATGAGCAGTTCTTC.

The J gene is TRBJ1-1, the V gene TRBV11-2; perhaps TRBD1 as D (6 bases). The CDR3 runs 13 residues. Trimming took 4 bases from V and 5 from J, leaving 11 bases between them. Germline CDR1 is SGHAT and CDR2 is FQNNGV. The CDR3 sequence: CASSSTGTTEAFF. The DNA of the CDR3 is TGTGCCAGCAGCTCCACAGGGACGACTGAAGCTTTCTTT.

The rearrangement joins TRBV4-1 to TRBJ2-1; maybe TRBD2 (6 bases). This CDR3 comprises 15 residues. Germline lookup yields CDR1 MGHRA and CDR2 YSYEKL. The ends were cut back, 3 bases at V and 3 bases at J, with 12 bases in the middle. DNA for the CDR3: TGCGCCAGCAGCCACAACGGGGGTTACTACAATGAGCAGTTCTTC. It encodes CASSHNGGYYNEQFF.

The V and J genes are TRBV7-9 and TRBJ2-1; possible D gene TRBD2, 5 bases. CDR1 is SEHNR, CDR2 FQNEAQ, per germline (reference sequence). This CDR3 is built from 14 residues. The V end was cut by 5 bases, the J end by 0 bases, with 8 bases between. The CDR3 here is CASSPTNSYNEQFF. The CDR3 DNA follows: TGTGCCAGCAGCCCGACTAACTCCTACAATGAGCAGTTCTTC.

The chain employs TRBV7-3 and TRBJ1-1; D remains ambiguous. Germline V CDR1 and CDR2: SGHTA, FQGTGA. The CDR3 sequence is 14 residues long. V was trimmed by 1 base and J by 3 bases, leaving 9 bases between them. The CDR3 nucleotides read TGTGCCAGCAGCTTAATCCGGACTCACACTGAAGCTTTCTTT. The encoded protein is CASSLIRTHTEAFF.

This clone was observed once. The chain uses TRBV14 and TRBJ2-5; the D gene is possibly TRBD1 (5 bases). The CDR3 length is 16 residues. The ends were cut back, 1 base at V and 0 bases at J, with 12 bases in the middle. Germline CDR1 SGHDN, CDR2 FVKESK. Here the CDR3 DNA reads TGTGCCAGCAGCCAAGTAGAAGGGGTGTACCAAGAGACCCAGTACTTC. Translation: CASSQVEGVYQETQYF. Complete variable domain (other parts from reference TRBV14 and TRBJ2-5): EAGVTQFPSHSVIEKGQTVTLRCDPISGHDNLYWYRRVMGKEIKFLLHFVKESKQDESGMPNNRFLAERTGGTYSTLKVQPAELEDSGVYFCASSQVEGVYQETQYFGPGTRLLVL.

The chain uses TRBV27 and TRBJ2-1, with TRBD1 as a possible D gene (6 bases). The CDR3 has 16 amino acids. Per the germline V gene, CDR1 is MNHEY and CDR2 is SMNVEV (reference sequence). Trimming cost V 6 bases and J 0 bases, with 15 bases left between them. The CDR3 sequence is CASSSRDINSYNEQFF. The CDR3 coding sequence is TGTGCCAGCAGCTCCAGGGACATCAACTCCTACAATGAGCAGTTCTTC.

This clone was seen once. The chain couples TRBV2 to TRBJ2-1; D remains unclear. The CDR3 spans 15 residues. V was trimmed by 2 bases and J by 0 bases, leaving 8 bases between them. Germline-derived CDR1 and CDR2 are SNHLY and FYNNEI. The CDR3: CASSERASSYNEQFF. The CDR3 DNA reads TGTGCCAGCAGTGAACGGGCTAGCTCCTACAATGAGCAGTTCTTC.

The genes are TRBV5-1 and TRBJ2-5; 7 bases line up with TRBD1. V lost 2 bases to trimming and J lost 4 bases; unmatched junction nucleotides: 2. The CDR3 covers 13 residues. The germline gives CDR1 SGHRS, CDR2 YFSETQ. The chain's CDR3 is CASSLTGVETQYF. In DNA, the CDR3 is TGCGCCAGCAGCTTAACAGGGGTAGAGACCCAGTACTTC.

The rearrangement links TRBV19 to TRBJ2-7; the D gene is possibly TRBD1 (5 bases). The CDR3 has 14 amino acids. V lost 5 bases, J lost 3 bases, and 14 bases lay in between. Germline-derived CDR1 and CDR2 are LNHDA and SQIVND (reference sequence). In DNA form, the CDR3 reads TGTGCCAGTAGTCTCCAGGACGGACACTACGAGCAGTACTTC. This sequence encodes CASSLQDGHYEQYF. The variable domain in full, with the rest retrieved from reference TRBV19 and TRBJ2-7, is DGGITQSPKYLFRKEGQNVTLSCEQNLNHDAMYWYRQDPGQGLRLIYYSQIVNDFQKGDIAEGYSVSREKKESFPLTVTSAQKNPTAFYLCASSLQDGHYEQYFGPGTRLTVT.

V gene TRBV13 combines with J gene TRBJ2-1; D uncertain. The CDR3 loop spans 13 amino acids. Between the trimmed V and J ends, which lost 1 base and 9 bases, there was a span of 10 bases. Per germline, CDR1 PRHDT and CDR2 FYEKMQ (reference sequence). CDR3 sequence reads: CASSLAEVGEQFF. CDR3 DNA sequence: TGTGCCAGCAGCTTAGCCGAGGTAGGTGAGCAGTTCTTC.

The chain links TRBV19 to TRBJ1-3; D gene unclear. Germline V lookup: CDR1 LNHDA, CDR2 SQIVND (reference sequence). V lost 5 bases and J 0 bases, leaving 14 bases between the germline ends. The CDR3 loop spans 16 amino acids. CDR3 loop: CASSSWSQSSGNTIYF. The CDR3, as DNA: TGTGCCAGTAGTTCCTGGTCACAGTCCTCTGGAAACACCATATATTTT. Complete variable domain (other parts from reference TRBV19 and TRBJ1-3): DGGITQSPKYLFRKEGQNVTLSCEQNLNHDAMYWYRQDPGQGLRLIYYSQIVNDFQKGDIAEGYSVSREKKESFPLTVTSAQKNPTAFYLCASSSWSQSSGNTIYFGEGSWLTVV.

The genes are TRBV5-1 and TRBJ1-1, with D unclear. V lost 2 bases to trimming and J lost 0 bases, with 11 bases between them. Germline values: CDR1 SGHRS, CDR2 YFSETQ. CDR3 length equals 15 residues. This chain's CDR3 is CASSFAPSMNTEAFF. As DNA, the CDR3 is TGCGCCAGCAGCTTCGCTCCGTCCATGAACACTGAAGCTTTCTTT.

In DNA form, the CDR3 reads TGTGCCAGCAGCGCACAGGAAGACTATGGCTACACCTTC. It yields the protein CASSAQEDYGYTF. V is TRBV9 and J is TRBJ1-2; perhaps TRBD1 as D (5 bases). Germline V gene lookup returns CDR1 SGDLS and CDR2 YYNGEE. Trimming left V 3 bases short and J 3 bases short, with 9 bases between. This CDR3 contains 13 residues. Variable domain in full (rest from reference TRBV9 and TRBJ1-2): DSGVTQTPKHLITATGQRVTLRCSPRSGDLSVYWYQQSLDQGLQFLIQYYNGEERAKGNILERFSAQQFPDLHSELNLSSLELGDSALYFCASSAQEDYGYTFGSGTRLTVV.

The gene calls are TRBV7-3 and TRBJ2-1, with D possibly called TRBD1 or TRBD2 (5 bases each). The CDR3 is 19 amino acids. CDR1 is SGHTA, CDR2 FQGTGA, per germline. V was shortened by 4 bases and J by 0 bases, with 22 bases between the two germline ends. CDR3 region: CASSSFPSMAGSSYNEQFF. CDR3 in DNA: TGTGCCAGCAGCTCCTTTCCGAGTATGGCAGGGAGCTCCTACAATGAGCAGTTCTTC.